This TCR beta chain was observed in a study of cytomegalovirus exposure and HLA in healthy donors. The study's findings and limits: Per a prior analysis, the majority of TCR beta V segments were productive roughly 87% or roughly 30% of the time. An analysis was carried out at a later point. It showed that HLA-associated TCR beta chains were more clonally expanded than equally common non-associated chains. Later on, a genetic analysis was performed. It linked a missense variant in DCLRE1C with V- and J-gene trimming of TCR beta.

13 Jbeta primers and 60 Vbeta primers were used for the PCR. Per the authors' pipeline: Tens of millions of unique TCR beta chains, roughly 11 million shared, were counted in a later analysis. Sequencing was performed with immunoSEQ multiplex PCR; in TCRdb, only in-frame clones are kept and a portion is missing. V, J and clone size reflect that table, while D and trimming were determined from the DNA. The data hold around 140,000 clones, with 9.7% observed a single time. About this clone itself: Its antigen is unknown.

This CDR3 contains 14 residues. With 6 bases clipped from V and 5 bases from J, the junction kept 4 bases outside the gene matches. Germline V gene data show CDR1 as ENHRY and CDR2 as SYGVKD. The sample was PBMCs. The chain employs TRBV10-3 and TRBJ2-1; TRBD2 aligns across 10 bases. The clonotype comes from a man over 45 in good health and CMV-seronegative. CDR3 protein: CAISPSGRDNEQFF. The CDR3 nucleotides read TGTGCCATCAGCCCGAGCGGGAGGGACAATGAGCAGTTCTTC.